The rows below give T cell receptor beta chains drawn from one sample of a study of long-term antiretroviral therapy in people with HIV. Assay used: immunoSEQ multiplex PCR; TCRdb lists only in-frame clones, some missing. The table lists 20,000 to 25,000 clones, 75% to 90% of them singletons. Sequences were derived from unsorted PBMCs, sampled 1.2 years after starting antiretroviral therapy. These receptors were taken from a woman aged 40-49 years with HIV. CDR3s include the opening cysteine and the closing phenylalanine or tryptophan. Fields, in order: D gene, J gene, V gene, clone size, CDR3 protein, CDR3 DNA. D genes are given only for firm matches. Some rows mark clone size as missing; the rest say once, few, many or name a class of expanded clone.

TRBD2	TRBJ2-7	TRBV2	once	CASRLGLAGIYEQYF	TGTGCCAGCAGGCTAGGACTAGCGGGAATCTACGAGCAGTACTTC
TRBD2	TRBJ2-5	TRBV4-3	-	CASSQEPGTTGQETQYF	TGCGCCAGCAGCCAAGAACCCGGGACTACAGGCCAAGAGACCCAGTACTTC
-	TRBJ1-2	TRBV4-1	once	CASSQDTSSGYGYTF	TGCGCCAGCAGCCAAGATACCTCTTCGGGCTATGGCTACACCTTC
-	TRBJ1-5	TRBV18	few	CASSPGENQPQHF	TGTGCCAGCTCACCAGGCGAAAATCAGCCCCAGCATTTT
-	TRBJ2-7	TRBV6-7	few	CASSSVVQGLRHDEQYF	TGTGCCAGCAGTTCTGTGGTGCAGGGCCTCCGTCACGACGAGCAGTACTTC
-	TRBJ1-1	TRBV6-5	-	CASSYGRQPMNTEAFF	TGTGCCAGCAGTTACGGGAGACAGCCGATGAACACTGAAGCTTTCTTT
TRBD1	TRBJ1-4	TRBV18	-	CASSPTGSQEKLFF	TGTGCCAGCTCGCCGACAGGGAGTCAAGAAAAACTGTTTTTT
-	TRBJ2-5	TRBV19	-	CASSMRIQETQYF	TGTGCCAGTAGTATGCGGATCCAAGAGACCCAGTACTTC
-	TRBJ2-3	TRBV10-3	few	CAIPDTQYF	TGTGCCATCCCAGATACGCAGTATTTT
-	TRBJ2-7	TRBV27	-	CASSIRDGAKQYF	TGTGCCAGCAGTATCCGGGACGGAGCAAAGCAGTACTTC
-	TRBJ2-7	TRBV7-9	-	CASSVAGSSYEQYF	TGTGCCAGCAGCGTAGCCGGGAGCTCCTACGAGCAGTACTTC
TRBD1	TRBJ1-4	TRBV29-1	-	CSVGGTGGEKLFF	TGCAGCGTTGGAGGGACAGGGGGCGAAAAACTGTTTTTT
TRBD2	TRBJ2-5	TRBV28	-	CASGGTSGRKETQYF	TGTGCCAGCGGAGGGACTAGCGGGAGGAAAGAGACCCAGTACTTC
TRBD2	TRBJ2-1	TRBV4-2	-	CASSQGTSGLLNEQFF	TGTGCCAGCAGCCAGGGGACTAGCGGGTTATTAAATGAGCAGTTCTTC
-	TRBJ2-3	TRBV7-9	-	CASSPSLDTQYF	TGTGCCAGCAGCCCGAGTTTAGATACGCAGTATTTT
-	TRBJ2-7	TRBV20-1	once	CSASRGSEQYF	TGCAGTGCTAGTAGAGGGTCCGAGCAGTACTTC
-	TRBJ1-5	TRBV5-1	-	CASSLRWGQPQHF	TGCGCCAGCAGCTTGCGATGGGGGCAGCCCCAGCATTTT
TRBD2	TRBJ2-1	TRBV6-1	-	CASRQLAGRFDEQFF	TGTGCCAGCAGACAACTAGCGGGAAGGTTCGATGAGCAGTTCTTC
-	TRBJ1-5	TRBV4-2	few	CASSPDNSNQPQHF	TGTGCCAGCAGCCCGGACAATAGCAATCAGCCCCAGCATTTT
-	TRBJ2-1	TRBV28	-	CASSNLEGSKVNEQFF	TGTGCCAGCAGTAATTTGGAGGGGAGTAAGGTCAATGAGCAGTTCTTC
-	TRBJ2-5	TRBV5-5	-	CASSFEPSSRQETQYF	TGTGCCAGCAGCTTTGAGCCTAGCAGTCGCCAAGAGACCCAGTACTTC
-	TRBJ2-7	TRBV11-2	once	CASSLGSGFSYEQYF	TGTGCCAGCAGCTTAGGCAGCGGCTTCTCCTACGAGCAGTACTTC
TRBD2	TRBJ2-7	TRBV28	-	CASSQLAASYEQYF	TGTGCCAGCAGCCAACTAGCGGCATCCTACGAGCAGTACTTC
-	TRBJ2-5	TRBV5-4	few	CASSFSGSPQETQYF	TGTGCCAGCAGCTTTTCAGGGTCCCCCCAAGAGACCCAGTACTTC
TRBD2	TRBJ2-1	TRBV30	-	CAWSQLAVPYNEQFF	TGTGCCTGGAGTCAACTAGCGGTCCCCTACAATGAGCAGTTCTTC
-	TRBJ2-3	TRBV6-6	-	CASRGRVVDTQYF	TGTGCCAGCAGGGGCAGGGTGGTAGATACGCAGTATTTT
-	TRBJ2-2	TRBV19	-	CASSPFVNTGELFF	TGTGCCAGTAGTCCGTTCGTGAACACCGGGGAGCTGTTTTTT
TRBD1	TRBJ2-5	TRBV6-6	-	CASRANRGQGETQYF	TGTGCCAGCAGAGCCAACAGGGGGCAGGGGGAGACCCAGTACTTC
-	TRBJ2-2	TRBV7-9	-	CASSFLGTVNTGELFF	TGTGCCAGCAGCTTCCTCGGGACTGTGAACACCGGGGAGCTGTTTTTT
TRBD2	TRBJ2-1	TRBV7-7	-	CASSLVLAGTHNEQFF	TGTGCCAGCAGCTTAGTACTAGCGGGAACGCACAATGAGCAGTTCTTC
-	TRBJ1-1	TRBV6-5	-	CASSYEAENTEAFF	TGTGCCAGCAGTTACGAAGCAGAGAACACTGAAGCTTTCTTT
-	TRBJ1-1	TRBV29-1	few	CSVARGNTEAFF	TGCAGCGTTGCACGGGGGAACACTGAAGCTTTCTTT
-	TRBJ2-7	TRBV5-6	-	CASSDGTGTEQYF	TGTGCCAGCAGCGATGGAACAGGGACCGAGCAGTACTTC
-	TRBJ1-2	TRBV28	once	CASSLNTRANYGYTF	TGTGCCAGCAGTTTGAACACCAGAGCTAACTATGGCTACACCTTC
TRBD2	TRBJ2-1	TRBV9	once	CASSSATGGLAGYNEQFF	TGTGCCAGCAGCTCCGCCACCGGGGGACTAGCGGGGTACAATGAGCAGTTCTTC
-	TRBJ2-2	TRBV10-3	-	CAISESQGGELFF	TGTGCCATCAGTGAGTCTCAAGGCGGGGAGCTGTTTTTT
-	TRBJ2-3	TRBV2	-	CASTPQSEVADTQYF	TGTGCCAGTACGCCTCAGAGCGAGGTAGCAGATACGCAGTATTTT
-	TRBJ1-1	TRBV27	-	CASSEGLSTEAFF	TGTGCCAGCAGCGAGGGATTGAGCACTGAAGCTTTCTTT
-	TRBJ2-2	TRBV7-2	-	CASSLARLARITGELFF	TGTGCCAGCAGCTTAGCGCGGCTAGCGCGAATAACCGGGGAGCTGTTTTTT
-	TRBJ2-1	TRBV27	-	CASSLSASLSYNEQFF	TGTGCCAGCAGTTTATCGGCCTCCCTCTCCTACAATGAGCAGTTCTTC
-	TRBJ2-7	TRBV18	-	CASSQTESSYEQYF	TGTGCCAGCTCACAGACAGAGAGCTCCTACGAGCAGTACTTC
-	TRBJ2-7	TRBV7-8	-	CASSLAARGLSYEQYF	TGTGCCAGCAGCTTAGCAGCCAGGGGATTGTCCTACGAGCAGTACTTC
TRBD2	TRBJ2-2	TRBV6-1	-	CASVGLANTGELFF	TGTGCCAGCGTGGGACTAGCGAACACCGGGGAGCTGTTTTTT
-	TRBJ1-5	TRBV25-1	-	CASSDTGGQPQHF	TGTGCCAGCAGTGATACGGGGGGCCAGCCCCAGCATTTT
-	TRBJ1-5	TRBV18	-	CASSPGEAGFQPQHF	TGTGCCAGCTCACCGGGTGAGGCAGGGTTTCAGCCCCAGCATTTT